This is a list of T cell receptor beta chains from one sample in a study of T-cell memory formation after mild COVID-19. TCRdb passed the 5' RACE reads through MiXCR, listing each CDR3 protein once. The sample consists of 120,000 to 150,000 distinct CDR3 sequences, 14% of them appearing once. The sequencing sample was made of PBMCs or a T cell subset sorted from them (not recorded which). These receptors were collected from an adult woman who had mild COVID-19 (a few samples of this study predate the infection). Cell type and time point are not known. CDR3s include the opening cysteine and the closing phenylalanine or tryptophan. The D gene is left open where the match is weak. Some rows mark clone size as missing; the rest say once, few, many or name a class of expanded clone.

size: few
V: TRBV15
D: TRBD1
length: 15
J: TRBJ2-1
CDR3: CATSKRDSDYNEQFF
DNA: TGTGCCACCAGCAAACGGGACAGCGACTACAATGAGCAGTTCTTC

size: many
V: TRBV20-1
D: -
length: 15
J: TRBJ1-5
CDR3: CSARDLSGDNQPQHF
DNA: TGCAGTGCTAGAGATCTGTCGGGAGACAATCAGCCCCAGCATTTT

size: -
V: TRBV7-6
D: TRBD2
length: 15
J: TRBJ2-7
CDR3: CASSLDSGGGYEQYF
DNA: TGTGCCAGCAGCTTAGATAGCGGGGGAGGCTACGAGCAGTACTTC

size: few
V: TRBV5-4
D: -
length: 12
J: TRBJ2-1
CDR3: CASSYGGLEQFF
DNA: TGTGCCAGCAGCTATGGGGGTTTGGAGCAGTTCTTC

size: many
V: TRBV7-9
D: TRBD2
length: 16
J: TRBJ2-7
CDR3: CASSFSASGPSYEQYF
DNA: TGTGCCAGCAGCTTCAGTGCTAGCGGGCCATCCTACGAGCAGTACTTC

size: -
V: TRBV4-1
D: -
length: 13
J: TRBJ2-3
CDR3: CASSQSGADTQYF
DNA: TGCGCCAGCAGCCAATCAGGGGCAGATACGCAGTATTTT

size: few
V: TRBV12-3/TRBV12-4
D: -
length: 11
J: TRBJ2-1
CDR3: CASSLREEQFF
DNA: TGTGCCAGCAGTTTACGAGAGGAGCAGTTCTTC

size: -
V: TRBV21-1
D: -
length: 15
J: TRBJ2-1
CDR3: CASLLVGSSYNEQFF
DNA: TGTGCCAGCCTGCTTGTTGGGAGCTCCTACAATGAGCAGTTCTTC

size: many
V: TRBV7-9
D: -
length: 14
J: TRBJ1-2
CDR3: CASSFGLENYGYTF
DNA: TGTGCCAGCAGCTTCGGATTAGAAAACTATGGCTACACCTTC

size: -
V: TRBV7-9
D: -
length: 18
J: TRBJ2-7
CDR3: CASSLSQGTGIRSYEQYF
DNA: TGTGCCAGCAGCTTATCGCAGGGAACCGGTATTAGGTCCTACGAGCAGTACTTC

size: few
V: TRBV15
D: -
length: 14
J: TRBJ2-1
CDR3: CATSRAGVGNEQFF
DNA: TGTGCCACCAGCAGAGCGGGAGTGGGTAATGAGCAGTTCTTC

size: few
V: TRBV6-6
D: -
length: 16
J: TRBJ1-2
CDR3: CASSYSGGTEAYGYTF
DNA: TGTGCCAGCAGTTACTCTGGCGGGACTGAGGCCTATGGCTACACCTTC

size: -
V: TRBV29-1
D: -
length: 16
J: TRBJ2-1
CDR3: CSVEAWAPGPYNEQFF
DNA: TGCAGCGTTGAAGCTTGGGCACCAGGCCCCTACAATGAGCAGTTCTTC

size: -
V: TRBV6-5
D: -
length: 12
J: TRBJ2-1
CDR3: CASSYLGDEQFF
DNA: TGTGCCAGCAGTTACTTGGGCGATGAGCAGTTCTTC

size: -
V: TRBV4-1
D: -
length: 15
J: TRBJ2-7
CDR3: CASSQEPPSNYEQYF
DNA: TGCGCCAGCAGCCAAGAGCCCCCCTCTAACTACGAGCAGTACTTC

size: -
V: TRBV7-3
D: TRBD1
length: 15
J: TRBJ2-5
CDR3: CASSITGTGEETQYF
DNA: TGTGCCAGCAGTATTACCGGGACAGGGGAGGAGACCCAGTACTTC

size: -
V: TRBV7-6
D: -
length: 17
J: TRBJ2-4
CDR3: CASSLVASLGAKNIQYF
DNA: TGTGCCAGCAGCTTAGTGGCCAGTTTGGGAGCCAAAAACATTCAGTACTTC

size: -
V: TRBV12-3/TRBV12-4
D: TRBD2
length: 18
J: TRBJ2-3
CDR3: CASSFRLLAGPRTDTQYF
DNA: TGTGCCAGCAGTTTTCGTTTACTAGCGGGGCCTCGGACAGATACGCAGTATTTT

size: few
V: TRBV25-1
D: TRBD2
length: 14
J: TRBJ2-7
CDR3: CASSGGRQFYEQYF
DNA: TGTGCCAGCAGCGGCGGGAGGCAGTTCTACGAGCAGTACTTC

size: few
V: TRBV21-1
D: -
length: 12
J: TRBJ1-4
CDR3: CASSKSFEKLFF
DNA: TGTGCCAGCAGCAAATCATTCGAAAAACTGTTTTTT

size: few
V: TRBV29-1
D: -
length: 12
J: TRBJ2-3
CDR3: CSVVPPADTQYF
DNA: TGCAGCGTTGTGCCCCCCGCGGATACGCAGTATTTT

size: few
V: TRBV20-1
D: -
length: 14
J: TRBJ2-7
CDR3: CSARSEGEHYEQYF
DNA: TGCAGTGCTAGAAGCGAGGGTGAGCACTACGAGCAGTACTTC

size: -
V: TRBV25-1
D: -
length: 17
J: TRBJ2-3
CDR3: CDSSDSWIGTSTDTQYF
DNA: TGTGACAGCAGTGACTCCTGGATAGGGACTAGCACAGATACGCAGTATTTT

size: few
V: TRBV12-3/TRBV12-4
D: TRBD1
length: 14
J: TRBJ2-7
CDR3: CASAFGTGGYEQYF
DNA: TGTGCCAGCGCTTTCGGGACAGGGGGCTACGAGCAGTACTTC

size: -
V: TRBV7-9
D: -
length: 16
J: TRBJ1-2
CDR3: CASSYPAAPSNYGYTF
DNA: TGTGCCAGCAGCTACCCAGCGGCGCCGTCTAACTATGGCTACACCTTC

size: -
V: TRBV9
D: TRBD2
length: 15
J: TRBJ2-5
CDR3: CASSVVSGGQETQYF
DNA: TGTGCCAGCAGCGTAGTTAGCGGGGGCCAAGAGACCCAGTACTTC